This TCR beta chain is from a study of long-term antiretroviral therapy in people with HIV. Study-level results: Clones that had undergone expansion before ART dominated the repertoire at all time points. Post-ART diversity increased but stayed below transplant donor controls.

Each specimen consisted of 1-10 million cryopreserved PBMC prior to extraction of DNA. With regard to this clone: Its antigen remains unidentified.

This CDR3 is 16 amino acids long. Germline V gene lookup returns CDR1 MDHEN and CDR2 SYDVKM. Trimming removed 7 bases from V and 5 bases from J; junction bases left unmatched: 16. Version v3.0 of the immunoSEQ assay ran at survey level. Libraries were prepared by immunoSEQ multiplex PCR; TCRdb keeps only in-frame clonotypes and omits some of them. This sample has more than 25,000 clones, with 95% to 98% found just once. The clonotype was recovered from a man aged 25 to 45 with HIV. The chain has TRBV28 and TRBJ2-7, with TRBD1 identical over 8 bases. The material was unsorted PBMCs, obtained 7.6 years after starting antiretroviral therapy. CDR3 sequence reads: CASKRGDRTYFHEQYF. CDR3 DNA sequence: TGTGCCAGCAAGAGAGGGGACAGGACCTATTTCCACGAGCAGTACTTC.